Given below is one T cell receptor beta chain in context. The data were obtained in a study of blood T cell repertoires in COVID-19. Study at large: Italy, Spain and the United States were the sources of the convalescent and acute COVID-19 samples. Sources were T cells, B-cell-depleted T cells, or PBMCs; the material itself was cDNA or gDNA.

The germline V gene encodes CDR1 MRHNA and CDR2 SNTAGT. J was trimmed by 3 bases and V by 5 bases; bases with no gene match: 3. This CDR3 is 15 amino acids long. As handled by the study authors: Researchers report that nucleated cell counts were estimated from reference gene primer amplification. Clones were read by immunoSEQ multiplex PCR, and TCRdb kept only the in-frame ones, dropping some. The DNA was the basis for D and trimming; V, J and clone size are from that table. The sample consists of about 31,000 clones, about 86% of them appearing once. Sequenced material: peripheral blood. The rearrangement joins TRBV6-4 to TRBJ2-1, with 11 nucleotides matching TRBD2. The receptor comes from a human donor with active COVID-19. The donor label of this sample is uncertain. This CDR3 reads CASSTSGGLYNEQFF. CDR3 DNA sequence: TGTGCCAGCAGTACTAGCGGGGGACTCTACAATGAGCAGTTCTTC.